The 28 T cell receptor beta chains presented below share a single source sample, sequenced in a study of blood T cell repertoires in COVID-19 (dated by TCRdb to 2020 to 2022). To prepare the library, the immunoSEQ multiplex PCR assay was applied. TCRdb took this table from immuneACCESS and kept in-frame rearrangements with V and J called. Such tables lack part of the clones; where checked against another copy, unresolved V genes explain under half of the gap, and the rest is unexplained. A total of approximately 220,000 clones appear in this sample, just under 90% of them only once. The ten largest clonotypes hold less than 1.5% of the sample. The sample taken for sequencing was PBMCs or T cells enriched from blood (not recorded which). The receptors come from a man aged 25-45 years who had recovered from COVID-19.

The CDR3 DNA sequence: TGTGCCAGCAGTTTGGTGTTCAGGGGCACTGAAGCTTTCTTT. Translating it yields CASSLVFRGTEAFF. The chain has TRBV27 and TRBJ1-1; TRBD1 might be the D (6 bases). The CDR3 has 14 amino acids. CDR1 MNHEY and CDR2 SMNVEV come from the germline V gene (reference sequence). The germline V and J ends were trimmed by 3 bases and 4 bases, with 12 bases remaining between them.

This clone was seen only once. The V call is TRBV18, the J call TRBJ1-4; 7 positions match TRBD1. Germline lookup yields CDR1 KGHSH and CDR2 LQKENI. The CDR3 is made up of 13 amino acids. The junction had 5 bases not matched to a gene; V was cut back by 3 bases and J by 10 bases. CDR3 DNA sequence: TGTGCCAGCTCACCGACAGGGATCGCAAAACTGTTTTTT. Translated: CASSPTGIAKLFF. Full variable domain (outside the CDR3, taken from reference TRBV18 and TRBJ1-4): NAGVMQNPRHLVRRRGQEARLRCSPMKGHSHVYWYRQLPEEGLKFMVYLQKENIIDESGMPKERFSAEFPKEGPSILRIQQVVRGDSAAYFCASSPTGIAKLFFGSGTQLSVL.

The chain links TRBV9 to TRBJ2-2, with 8 bases identical to TRBD2. The CDR3 sequence is 19 residues long. Losses at the gene ends were 3 bases for V and 0 bases for J; bases not matched to a gene: 13. Germline CDR1 is SGDLS and CDR2 is YYNGEE. CDR3 coding DNA: TGTGCCAGCAGCGCCTACGGAGGCGGGGGGCCTTCGAACACCGGGGAGCTGTTTTTT. As protein: CASSAYGGGGPSNTGELFF. Complete variable domain (other parts from reference TRBV9 and TRBJ2-2): DSGVTQTPKHLITATGQRVTLRCSPRSGDLSVYWYQQSLDQGLQFLIQYYNGEERAKGNILERFSAQQFPDLHSELNLSSLELGDSALYFCASSAYGGGGPSNTGELFFGEGSRLTVL.

This sequence joins TRBV5-4 and TRBJ2-5, with a possible D match to TRBD1 (5 bases). The CDR3 extends over 14 amino acids. CDR1 and CDR2 (germline): SGHNT, YYREEE (reference sequence). V lost 0 bases and J lost 4, with 10 bases in between. The CDR3 reads CASSLAVDRETQYF. DNA of the CDR3: TGTGCCAGCAGCTTGGCGGTTGACAGAGAGACCCAGTACTTC.

As DNA, the CDR3 is TGTGCCAGCAATAATGGCAGGCTGGGCAAGAGCTCCTACAATGAGCAGTTCTTC. It yields the protein CASNNGRLGKSSYNEQFF. This chain connects TRBV28 to TRBJ2-1; no reliable D call. The V gene's germline CDR1 is MDHEN and CDR2 SYDVKM. V gave up 7 bases and J gave up 0 bases, with 22 bases separating them. The CDR3 is 18 amino acids.

CDR3 DNA sequence: TGTGCCAGCAGTTTCGGTCAGGTCAGTGAAGCTTTCTTT. Its protein product is CASSFGQVSEAFF. V and J are TRBV12-3 or TRBV12-4 and TRBJ1-1; no reliable D call. V was shortened by 3 bases and J by 7 bases, with 12 bases between the two germline ends. This CDR3 comprises 13 residues.

This clone appeared a single time. This chain uses TRBV19 with TRBJ2-5; possible D gene TRBD1, 5 bases. With 4 bases removed from V and 1 base from J, the gap between germline ends came to 13 bases. In germline, CDR1 is LNHDA, CDR2 SQIVND (reference sequence). The CDR3 has 15 amino acids. The CDR3 protein is CASSTRTYPQETQYF. CDR3 bases: TGTGCCAGTAGTACCCGGACATATCCCCAAGAGACCCAGTACTTC.

The rearrangement uses TRBV7-6 and TRBJ2-5, with D maybe TRBD1 (6 bases). Germline-derived CDR1 and CDR2 are SGHVS and FNYEAQ. Between the trimmed V and J ends, which lost 5 bases and 1 base, there was a span of 20 bases. The CDR3 has 17 amino acids. In nucleotides, the CDR3 is TGTGCCAGCAGCGGTTCAGGACAGCGACCCTTCCAAGAGACCCAGTACTTC. Its protein is CASSGSGQRPFQETQYF.

J is TRBJ1-6 and V is TRBV7-9; tentative D call: TRBD1 (6 bases). Trimming cost V 1 base and J 9 bases, with 10 bases left between them. Germline CDR1 SEHNR, CDR2 FQNEAQ (reference sequence). This CDR3 has 14 residues. The CDR3: CASSLGQAGSPLHF. In nucleotides, the CDR3 is TGTGCCAGCAGCTTAGGACAGGCGGGTTCACCCCTCCACTTT.

The chain carries TRBV27 and TRBJ2-1; 7 nucleotides align to TRBD2. Per the germline V gene, CDR1 is MNHEY and CDR2 is SMNVEV (reference sequence). Trimming took 6 bases from V and 7 from J; bases not matched to a gene: 12. The CDR3 spans 15 residues. CDR3 sequence: CASSISGFGGNEQFF. As DNA, the CDR3 is TGTGCCAGCAGCATTAGCGGGTTCGGTGGGAATGAGCAGTTCTTC.

The chain recombines TRBV5-4 with TRBJ2-7; D ambiguous. The CDR3 loop spans 13 amino acids. Deletions cut 4 bases from V and 5 bases from J, with 13 bases between. Germline V gene data show CDR1 as SGHNT and CDR2 as YYREEE (reference sequence). CDR3 sequence (DNA): TGTGCCAGCAGCCGAAGAACAAACCACGAGCAGTACTTC. Amino acid sequence: CASSRRTNHEQYF.

The rearrangement links TRBV6-5 to TRBJ1-1, with TRBD1 matching 9 bases. V was pared by 4 bases and J by 6 bases, with 9 bases of the junction left unmatched. Germline assignment: CDR1 MNHEY and CDR2 SVGAGI. The length of the CDR3 is 15 residues. The CDR3 sequence: CASSSFRDRVSEAFF. CDR3 sequence (DNA): TGTGCCAGCAGTTCCTTCCGGGACAGGGTCTCTGAAGCTTTCTTT.

The chain employs TRBV3-1 (or the pseudogene TRBV3-2) and TRBJ1-2; D call uncertain. CDR3 length: 15 amino acids. The germline V gene has CDR1 LGHDT and CDR2 YNNKEL (reference sequence). V lost 3 bases and J lost 9, with 20 bases in between. The CDR3 DNA reads TGTGCCAGCAGCCAGAAGACCCTCACAGTGTATAGCTACACCTTC. It codes for CASSQKTLTVYSYTF.

The V gene is TRBV15, the J gene TRBJ1-6; D gene uncertain. From germline, CDR1 is LNHNV and CDR2 YYDKDF (reference sequence). CDR3 length: 15 residues. The V gene lost 5 bases and the J gene lost 0 bases, with 8 bases spanning the gap. The CDR3 loop reads CATSGESSYNSPLHF. CDR3 sequence (DNA): TGTGCCACCAGCGGGGAGAGCTCCTATAATTCACCCCTCCACTTT.

The V gene is TRBV7-9, the J gene TRBJ2-1; TRBD2 agrees at 7 bases. The CDR3 totals 16 residues. Germline V gene data show CDR1 as SEHNR and CDR2 as FQNEAQ (reference sequence). J gave up 6 bases and V 4 bases, and 12 bases lay outside the gene matches. CDR3 sequence reads: CASSSLGAGEVNEQFF. The DNA of the CDR3 is TGTGCCAGCAGCTCCCTTGGGGCGGGAGAGGTCAATGAGCAGTTCTTC.

The chain carries TRBV11-2 and TRBJ2-5, with 9 bases matching TRBD2. The V and J ends lost 1 base and 2 bases, in that order; junction bases with no gene match: 5. CDR3 length: 16 amino acids. Germline V gene sequence: CDR1 SGHAT, CDR2 FQNNGV. The CDR3 loop reads CASSLGAGGPQETQYF. The CDR3 DNA sequence: TGTGCCAGCAGCTTAGGAGCGGGGGGACCACAAGAGACCCAGTACTTC.

V gene TRBV15 combines with J gene TRBJ2-3; 11 bases agree with TRBD2. The CDR3 is 16 amino acids. V lost 0 bases and J lost 6; bases outside the gene matches: 5. Looked up from germline, CDR1 is LNHNV and CDR2 is YYDKDF (reference sequence). This CDR3 is CATSRDKLAGADTQYF. CDR3 in DNA: TGTGCCACCAGCAGAGATAAACTAGCGGGGGCGGATACGCAGTATTTT.

This rearrangement joins TRBV29-1 to TRBJ2-1; TRBD2 is a possible D gene (5 bases). The CDR3 extends over 15 amino acids. Trimming pared 4 bases from V and 0 bases from J, leaving 13 bases between. Germline loops: CDR1 SQVTM, CDR2 ANQGSEA. The CDR3 loop reads CSVGGRRSSYNEQFF. The CDR3 DNA reads as TGCAGCGTTGGGGGTCGGAGGAGCTCCTACAATGAGCAGTTCTTC.

The chain couples TRBV5-1 to TRBJ2-7, with 7 bases lining up with TRBD2. This CDR3 region has 12 residues. V shed 1 base and J 6 bases; nucleotides not matched to a gene: 1. Looked up from germline, CDR1 is SGHRS and CDR2 is YFSETQ. CDR3 protein: CASSLSGGEQYF. The CDR3 DNA follows: TGCGCCAGCAGCTTGTCGGGGGGCGAGCAGTACTTC. Based on the CDR3 plus reference TRBV5-1 and TRBJ2-7, the full variable domain is KAGVTQTPRYLIKTRGQQVTLSCSPISGHRSVSWYQQTPGQGLQFLFEYFSETQRNKGNFPGRFSGRQFSNSRSEMNVSTLELGDSALYLCASSLSGGEQYFGPGTRLTVT.

This clone was detected only once. The chain employs TRBV5-1 and TRBJ1-1; perhaps TRBD1 as D (5 bases). CDR1 and CDR2 (germline): SGHRS, YFSETQ. With 4 bases removed from V and 4 bases from J, the gap between germline ends came to 17 bases. This CDR3 comprises 15 residues. CDR3 in DNA: TGCGCCAGCAGCCCCGGGGCTAGCGGGAGCACTGAAGCTTTCTTT. Its translation: CASSPGASGSTEAFF.

The V call is TRBV6-2 or TRBV6-3, the J call TRBJ2-7; 7 nucleotides line up with TRBD1. The J segment lost 3 bases and the V segment lost 5 bases, leaving 4 bases of the junction unmatched. Germline lookup yields CDR1 MNHEY and CDR2 SVGEGT. This CDR3 has 13 residues. Here the CDR3 DNA reads TGTGCCAGCAGTCGGACAGGTAACTACGAGCAGTACTTC. Its protein is CASSRTGNYEQYF.

This chain connects TRBV25-1 to TRBJ2-1; maybe TRBD1 (6 bases). The CDR3 runs 13 residues. V was clipped by 1 base and J by 8 bases, with 9 bases between them. Germline values: CDR1 MGHDK, CDR2 SYGVNS. In nucleotides, the CDR3 is TGTGCCAGCAGTGAATCCAGGGGTGATGAGCAGTTCTTC. Its translation is CASSESRGDEQFF. Based on the CDR3 plus reference TRBV25-1 and TRBJ2-1, the full variable domain is EADIYQTPRYLVIGTGKKITLECSQTMGHDKMYWYQQDPGMELHLIHYSYGVNSTEKGDLSSESTVSRIRTEHFPLTLESARPSHTSQYLCASSESRGDEQFFGPGTRLTVL.

This clone has a single count. The chain recombines TRBV4-1 with TRBJ2-1; 10 bases fit TRBD2. J gave up 6 bases and V 8 bases, and 10 bases lay outside the gene matches. From germline, CDR1 is MGHRA and CDR2 YSYEKL. There are 15 residues in the CDR3. The CDR3 sequence is CASLGWASGSNEQFF. The DNA for the CDR3 is TGCGCCAGCCTGGGTTGGGCTAGCGGGAGCAATGAGCAGTTCTTC.

In its sample, this clone was seen once. This chain connects TRBV5-4 to TRBJ2-7, with a weak D call TRBD1 (5 bases). Trimming left V 0 bases short and J 2 bases short, with 12 bases between. Looked up from germline, CDR1 is SGHNT and CDR2 is YYREEE (reference sequence). The CDR3 runs to 15 residues. This CDR3 reads CASSLDRFPTYEQYF. DNA for the CDR3: TGTGCCAGCAGCTTGGACAGGTTTCCTACCTACGAGCAGTACTTC.

In its sample, this clone is medium-sized (0.01 to 0.1%). The chain employs TRBV2 and TRBJ1-2; D call uncertain. CDR3 size: 11 residues. V dropped 8 bases and J dropped 4 bases, with 8 bases sitting between them. CDR1 is SNHLY, CDR2 FYNNEI, per germline. CDR3 in DNA: TGTGCCAGCGAACAAATCTATGGCTACACCTTC. It is translated as CASEQIYGYTF.

The chain uses TRBV5-4 and TRBJ2-2; 14 nucleotides line up with TRBD2. Unmatched junction bases numbered 3, after V lost 4 bases and J lost 7 bases. The CDR3 totals 15 residues. The V gene's germline CDR1 is SGHNT and CDR2 YYREEE (reference sequence). CDR3 nucleotide sequence: TGTGCCAGCAGCGGGACTAGCGGGAGTGGCGGGGAGCTGTTTTTT. It translates to CASSGTSGSGGELFF.

The chain joins TRBV6-5 to TRBJ1-1; D might be TRBD1 (6 bases). This CDR3 is 13 amino acids long. Between the trimmed V and J ends, which lost 8 bases and 9 bases, there was a span of 19 bases. CDR1 and CDR2 (germline): MNHEY, SVGAGI. This CDR3 is CASAQTTGGQAFF. The CDR3 DNA reads TGTGCCAGCGCTCAGACAACCGGGGGGCAAGCTTTCTTT.

DNA of the CDR3: TGTGCCAGCAGCCCGTCCGGGGGAAGCAATCAGCCCCAGCATTTT. Its protein is CASSPSGGSNQPQHF. The chain is built from TRBV6-5 and TRBJ1-5; D may be TRBD1 (5 bases). Germline V gene sequence: CDR1 MNHEY, CDR2 SVGAGI. The CDR3 has 15 residues. V shed 6 bases and J shed 1 base, with 13 bases lying between them.